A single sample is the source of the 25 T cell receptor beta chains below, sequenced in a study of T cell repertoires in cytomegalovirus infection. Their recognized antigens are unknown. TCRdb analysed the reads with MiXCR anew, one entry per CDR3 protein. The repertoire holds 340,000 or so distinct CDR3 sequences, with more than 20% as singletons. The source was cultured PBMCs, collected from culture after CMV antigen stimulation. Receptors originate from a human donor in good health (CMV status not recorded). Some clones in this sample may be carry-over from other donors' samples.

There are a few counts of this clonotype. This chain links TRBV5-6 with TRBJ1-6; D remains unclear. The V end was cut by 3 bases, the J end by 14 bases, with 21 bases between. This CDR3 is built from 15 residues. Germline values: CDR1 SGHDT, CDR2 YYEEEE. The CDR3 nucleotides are TGTGCCAGCAGCTCGACGAACCGGACGGATAAATCCCTCCACTTT. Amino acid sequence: CASSSTNRTDKSLHF.

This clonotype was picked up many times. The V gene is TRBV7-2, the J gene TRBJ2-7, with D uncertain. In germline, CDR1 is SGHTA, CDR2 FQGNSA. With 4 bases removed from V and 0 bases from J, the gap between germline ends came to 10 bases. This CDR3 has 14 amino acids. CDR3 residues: CASSSDGNSYEQYF. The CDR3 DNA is TGTGCCAGCAGCTCGGACGGAAACTCCTACGAGCAGTACTTC.

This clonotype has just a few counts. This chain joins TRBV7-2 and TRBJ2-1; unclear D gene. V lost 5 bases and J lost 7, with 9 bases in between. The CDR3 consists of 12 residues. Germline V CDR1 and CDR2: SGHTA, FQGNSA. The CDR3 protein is CASSEPTNEQFF. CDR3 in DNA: TGTGCCAGCAGCGAACCCACTAATGAGCAGTTCTTC.

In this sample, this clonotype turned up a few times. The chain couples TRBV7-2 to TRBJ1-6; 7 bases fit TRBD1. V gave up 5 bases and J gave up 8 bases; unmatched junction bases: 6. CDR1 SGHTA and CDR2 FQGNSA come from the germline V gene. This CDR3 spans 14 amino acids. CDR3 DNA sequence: TGTGCCAGCAGCCCCAGGACAGGAGATTCACCCCTCCACTTT. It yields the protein CASSPRTGDSPLHF.

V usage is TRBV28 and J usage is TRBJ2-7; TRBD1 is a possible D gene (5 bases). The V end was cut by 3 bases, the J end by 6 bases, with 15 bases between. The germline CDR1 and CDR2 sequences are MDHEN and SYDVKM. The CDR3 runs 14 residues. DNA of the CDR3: TGTGCCAGCAGTTTTTGGGGAAAGGGGTCCGAGCAGTACTTC. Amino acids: CASSFWGKGSEQYF.

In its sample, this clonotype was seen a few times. The CDR3 region has the DNA TGTGCCAGCAGCTTTCCAGGGGGGCCCAGTAACACTGAAGCTTTCTTT. Translated: CASSFPGGPSNTEAFF. This rearrangement joins TRBV7-8 to TRBJ1-1, with 7 bases lining up with TRBD1. Germline CDR1 is SGHVS and CDR2 is FQNEAQ. The CDR3 has 16 residues. The ends lost 3 bases at V and 2 bases at J; junction bases unmatched: 9. The full variable domain, its missing parts supplied by reference TRBV7-8 and TRBJ1-1, is GAGVSQSPRYKVAKRGQDVALRCDPISGHVSLFWYQQALGQGPEFLTYFQNEAQLDKSGLPSDRFFAERPEGSVSTLKIQRTQQEDSAVYLCASSFPGGPSNTEAFFGQGTRLTVV.

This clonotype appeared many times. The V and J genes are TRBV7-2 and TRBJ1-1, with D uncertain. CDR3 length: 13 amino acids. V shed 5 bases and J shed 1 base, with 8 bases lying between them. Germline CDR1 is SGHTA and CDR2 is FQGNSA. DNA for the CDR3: TGTGCCAGCAGCCACGATAAGAACACTGAAGCTTTCTTT. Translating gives CASSHDKNTEAFF.

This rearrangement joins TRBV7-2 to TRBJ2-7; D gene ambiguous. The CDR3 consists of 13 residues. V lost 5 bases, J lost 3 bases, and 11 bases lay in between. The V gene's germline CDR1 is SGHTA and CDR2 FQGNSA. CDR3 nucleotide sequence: TGTGCCAGCAGCCAAACAGCCAACTACGAGCAGTACGTC. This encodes CASSQTANYEQYV.

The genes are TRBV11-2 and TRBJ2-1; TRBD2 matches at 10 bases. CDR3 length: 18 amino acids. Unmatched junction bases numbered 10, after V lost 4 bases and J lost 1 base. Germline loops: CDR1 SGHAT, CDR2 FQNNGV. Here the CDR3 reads CASSSRLAGAGSYNEQFF. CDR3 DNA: TGTGCCAGCAGCTCCCGGCTAGCGGGAGCAGGGTCCTACAATGAGCAGTTCTTC.

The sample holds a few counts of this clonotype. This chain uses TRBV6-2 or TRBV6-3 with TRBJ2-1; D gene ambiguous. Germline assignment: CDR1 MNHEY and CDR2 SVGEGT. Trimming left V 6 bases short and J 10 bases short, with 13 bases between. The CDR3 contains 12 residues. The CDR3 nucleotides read TGTGCCAGCAGAATTGGACCACCAGAGCAGTTCTTC. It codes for CASRIGPPEQFF.

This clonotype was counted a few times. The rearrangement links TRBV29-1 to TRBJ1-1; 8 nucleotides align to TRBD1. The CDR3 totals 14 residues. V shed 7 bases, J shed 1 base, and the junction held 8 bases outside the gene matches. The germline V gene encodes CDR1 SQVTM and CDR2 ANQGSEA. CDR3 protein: CSGGQGISNTEAFF. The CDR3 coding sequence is TGCAGCGGAGGACAGGGAATCTCGAACACTGAAGCTTTCTTT.

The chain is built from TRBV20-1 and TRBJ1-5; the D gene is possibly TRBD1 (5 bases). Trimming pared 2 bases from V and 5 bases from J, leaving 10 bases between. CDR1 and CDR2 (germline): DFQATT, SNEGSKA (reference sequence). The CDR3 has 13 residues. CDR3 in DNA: TGCAGTGCTAGACGGGGGGAAGATCAGCCCCAGCATTTT. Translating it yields CSARRGEDQPQHF.

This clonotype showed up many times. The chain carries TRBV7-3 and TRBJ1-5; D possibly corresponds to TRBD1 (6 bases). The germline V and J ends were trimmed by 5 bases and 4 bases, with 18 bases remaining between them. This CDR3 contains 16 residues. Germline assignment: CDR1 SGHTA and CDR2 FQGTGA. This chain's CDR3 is CASSNPHRDENQPQHF. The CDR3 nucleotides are TGTGCCAGCAGCAATCCCCACAGGGATGAGAATCAGCCCCAGCATTTT.

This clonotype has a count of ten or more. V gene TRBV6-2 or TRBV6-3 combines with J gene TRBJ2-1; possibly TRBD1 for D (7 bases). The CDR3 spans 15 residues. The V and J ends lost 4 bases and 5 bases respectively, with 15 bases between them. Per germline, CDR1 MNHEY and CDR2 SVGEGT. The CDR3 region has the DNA TGTGCCAGCAGTTCCAGGCGGGACAGTAACAATGAGCAGTTCTTC. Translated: CASSSRRDSNNEQFF.

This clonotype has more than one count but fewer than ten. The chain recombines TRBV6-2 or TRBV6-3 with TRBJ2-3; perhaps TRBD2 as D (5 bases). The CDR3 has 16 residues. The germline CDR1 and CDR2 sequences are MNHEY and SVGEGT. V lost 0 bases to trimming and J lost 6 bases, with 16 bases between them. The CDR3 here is CASSYSGSRRGDTQYF. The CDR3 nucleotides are TGTGCCAGCAGTTACTCGGGCAGTAGGCGAGGGGATACGCAGTATTTT.

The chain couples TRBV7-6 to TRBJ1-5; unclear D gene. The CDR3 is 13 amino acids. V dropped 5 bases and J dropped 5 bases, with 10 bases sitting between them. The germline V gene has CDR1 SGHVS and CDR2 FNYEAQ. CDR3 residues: CASSPVAYQPQHF. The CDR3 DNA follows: TGTGCCAGCAGCCCCGTCGCCTATCAGCCCCAGCATTTT.

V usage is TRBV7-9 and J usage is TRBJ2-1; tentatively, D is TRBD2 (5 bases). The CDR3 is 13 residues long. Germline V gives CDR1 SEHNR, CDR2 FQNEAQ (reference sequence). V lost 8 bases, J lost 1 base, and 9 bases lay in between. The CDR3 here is CASGVASYNEQFF. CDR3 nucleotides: TGTGCCAGCGGCGTAGCGTCCTACAATGAGCAGTTCTTC.

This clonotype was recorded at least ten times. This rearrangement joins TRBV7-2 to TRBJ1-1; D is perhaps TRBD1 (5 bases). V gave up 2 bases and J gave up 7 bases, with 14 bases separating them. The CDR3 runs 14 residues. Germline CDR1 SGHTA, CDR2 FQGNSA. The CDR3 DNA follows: TGTGCCAGCAGCTTATGGGGCCCCGCGAGTGAAGCTTTCTTT. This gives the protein CASSLWGPASEAFF.

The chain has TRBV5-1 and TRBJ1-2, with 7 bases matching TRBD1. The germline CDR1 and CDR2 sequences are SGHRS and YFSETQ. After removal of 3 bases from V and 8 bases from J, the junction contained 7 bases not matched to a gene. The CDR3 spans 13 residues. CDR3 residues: CASSSRTGNGYTF. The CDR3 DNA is TGCGCCAGCAGCTCACGGACAGGCAACGGCTACACCTTC.

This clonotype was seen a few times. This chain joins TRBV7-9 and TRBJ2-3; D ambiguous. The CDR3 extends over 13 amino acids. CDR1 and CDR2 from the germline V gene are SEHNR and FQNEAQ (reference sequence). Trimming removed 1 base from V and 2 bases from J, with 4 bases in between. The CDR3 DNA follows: TGTGCCAGCAGCTTAGTGACCACAGATACGCAGTATTTT. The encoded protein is CASSLVTTDTQYF.

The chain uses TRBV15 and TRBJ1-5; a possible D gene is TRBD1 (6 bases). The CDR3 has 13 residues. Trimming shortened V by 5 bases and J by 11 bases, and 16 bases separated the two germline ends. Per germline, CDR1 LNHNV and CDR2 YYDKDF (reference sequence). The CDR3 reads CATSRGAVVSQHF. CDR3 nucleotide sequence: TGTGCCACCAGCCGGGGGGCAGTGGTGTCCCAGCATTTT.

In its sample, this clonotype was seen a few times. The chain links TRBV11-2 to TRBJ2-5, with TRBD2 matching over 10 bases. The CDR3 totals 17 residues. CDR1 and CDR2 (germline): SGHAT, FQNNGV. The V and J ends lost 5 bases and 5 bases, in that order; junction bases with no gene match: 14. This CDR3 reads CASSKGGLAGVGETQYF. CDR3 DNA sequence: TGTGCCAGCAGCAAAGGGGGTCTAGCGGGAGTGGGGGAGACCCAGTACTTC.

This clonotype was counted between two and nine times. The CDR3 DNA reads as TGCAGTGCTAGTCAGGAGCCGGGGCGACAGACCCAGTACTTC. This codes for CSASQEPGRQTQYF. V usage is TRBV20-1 and J usage is TRBJ2-5; the D gene could be TRBD1 or TRBD2 (5 bases each). The V gene's germline CDR1 is DFQATT and CDR2 SNEGSKA (reference sequence). The CDR3 is 14 residues long. Trimming left V 3 bases short and J 6 bases short, with 17 bases between.

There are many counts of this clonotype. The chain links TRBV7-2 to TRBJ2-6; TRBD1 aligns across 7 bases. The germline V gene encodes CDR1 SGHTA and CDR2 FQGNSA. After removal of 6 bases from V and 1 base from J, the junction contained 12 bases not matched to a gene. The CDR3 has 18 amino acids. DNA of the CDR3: TGTGCCAGCAGAGTCCGGGACAGTGAATCGTCTGGGGCCAACGTCCTGACTTTC. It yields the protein CASRVRDSESSGANVLTF. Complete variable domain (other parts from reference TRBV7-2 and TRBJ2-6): GAGVSQSPSNKVTEKGKDVELRCDPISGHTALYWYRQSLGQGLEFLIYFQGNSAPDKSGLPSDRFSAERTGGSVSTLTIQRTQQEDSAVYLCASRVRDSESSGANVLTFGAGSRLTVL.

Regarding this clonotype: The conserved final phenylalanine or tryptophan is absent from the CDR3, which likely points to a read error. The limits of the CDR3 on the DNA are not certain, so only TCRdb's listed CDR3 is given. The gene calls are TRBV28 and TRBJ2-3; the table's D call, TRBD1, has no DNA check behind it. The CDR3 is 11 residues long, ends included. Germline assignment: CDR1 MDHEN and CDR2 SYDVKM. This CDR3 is CATSRGTVRTI.